The 10 T cell receptor beta chains below all came from one sample that was sequenced in a study of human T cells and chemical hapten exposure. A single record per CDR3 protein comes from TCRdb applying MiXCR to the RACE reads. The sample comprises approximately 110,000 distinct CDR3 sequences, roughly a tenth of which are singletons, and around 3% rests with the top ten. The time point: patch test 2, 6 weeks after DPC sensitization. Treatment of the sample: therapeutic diphenylcyclopropenone sensitization with weekly scalp DPC. This specimen consisted of whole blood, obtained in connection with sensitization to the hapten diphenylcyclopropenone (DPC). The receptor source for this set is a woman aged 40 to 49 with alopecia areata. Some clones in this sample may be carry-over from other donors' samples.

The chain employs TRBV18 and TRBJ1-1, with D unclear. V was cut by 1 base and J by 8 bases, with 5 bases left in between. Germline values: CDR1 KGHSH, CDR2 LQKENI. The CDR3 totals 11 residues. The CDR3 loop reads CASSPQKEAFF. CDR3 sequence (DNA): TGTGCCAGCTCACCACAGAAAGAAGCTTTCTTT.

The sample holds many counts of this clonotype. The chain is built from TRBV6-5 and TRBJ2-7; perhaps TRBD2 as D (6 bases). From germline, CDR1 is MNHEY and CDR2 SVGAGI. Between the trimmed V and J ends, which lost 5 bases and 3 bases, there was a span of 14 bases. The CDR3 is made up of 14 amino acids. The CDR3 here is CASSGMGGYYEQYF. The DNA of the CDR3 is TGTGCCAGCAGTGGGATGGGGGGATACTACGAGCAGTACTTC.

This clonotype has at least ten counts. The chain couples TRBV11-3 to TRBJ2-3; 9 bases line up with TRBD2. Germline CDR1 reads SGHNT; CDR2 reads YENEEA. V lost 0 bases and J lost 3; bases outside the gene matches: 22. CDR3 length equals 22 residues. CDR3 sequence (DNA): TGTGCCAGCAGCTTAGATCGTGGCTTTTGCGGGGGGGCCTCAGCTTGTACAGATACGCAGTATTTT. This encodes CASSLDRGFCGGASACTDTQYF.

Ten or more counts support this clonotype. The chain is built from TRBV19 and TRBJ2-5; TRBD1 or TRBD2 may be the D gene (6 bases each). V lost 5 bases, J lost 4 bases, and 11 bases lay in between. CDR1 is LNHDA, CDR2 SQIVND, per germline (reference sequence). The CDR3 extends over 13 amino acids. CDR3 loop: CASSRGPAETQYF. The CDR3 nucleotides read TGTGCCAGTAGTCGGGGGCCGGCAGAGACCCAGTACTTC.

The table lists this clonotype with a few counts. The CDR3 loop is CASSLTDSYEQYF. The CDR3 coding sequence is TGTGCCAGCAGCTTAACCGACTCCTACGAGCAGTACTTC. The chain joins TRBV11-2 to TRBJ2-7; D remains ambiguous. Deletions cut 2 bases from V and 0 bases from J, with 5 bases between. This CDR3 comprises 13 residues. Per the germline V gene, CDR1 is SGHAT and CDR2 is FQNNGV.

This clonotype was picked up many times. V and J are TRBV6-2 or TRBV6-3 and TRBJ2-1, with D perhaps TRBD2 (6 bases). This CDR3 is built from 14 residues. The germline gives CDR1 MNHEY, CDR2 SVGEGT. V lost 3 bases and J 7 bases, leaving 13 bases between the germline ends. CDR3 protein: CASSYRTNLNEQFF. In DNA form, the CDR3 reads TGTGCCAGCAGTTATAGGACTAACCTGAATGAGCAGTTCTTC.

This clonotype was seen only a few times. The chain is built from TRBV4-3 and TRBJ2-3; TRBD2 is a possible D gene (6 bases). This CDR3 comprises 16 residues. The germline V and J ends were trimmed by 0 bases and 3 bases, with 13 bases remaining between them. CDR1 and CDR2 (germline): LGHNA, YSLEER. The CDR3 sequence: CASSQDRWRVTDTQYF. The DNA for the CDR3 is TGCGCCAGCAGCCAAGATCGGTGGAGGGTAACAGATACGCAGTATTTT.

This clonotype was seen repeatedly, ten times or more. V and J are TRBV2 and TRBJ2-7, with 12 positions matching TRBD2. CDR1 SNHLY and CDR2 FYNNEI come from the germline V gene. This CDR3 has 16 residues. V gave up 9 bases and J gave up 2 bases; unmatched junction bases: 11. DNA for the CDR3: TGTGCCAGTATAGGACTAGCGGGGCCAATCCCCTACGAGCAGTACTTC. Translation gives CASIGLAGPIPYEQYF. Drawing the rest from reference TRBV2 and TRBJ2-7, the complete variable domain is EPEVTQTPSHQVTQMGQEVILRCVPISNHLYFYWYRQILGQKVEFLVSFYNNEISEKSEIFDDQFSVERPDGSNFTLKIRSTKLEDSAMYFCASIGLAGPIPYEQYFGPGTRLTVT.

In this sample, this clonotype turned up many times. V is TRBV20-1 and J is TRBJ1-3; TRBD1 agrees at 10 bases. Unmatched junction bases numbered 4, after V lost 4 bases and J lost 7 bases. This CDR3 region has 13 residues. Looked up from germline, CDR1 is DFQATT and CDR2 is SNEGSKA (reference sequence). CDR3 sequence reads: CSATRDRGNTIYF. In nucleotides, the CDR3 is TGCAGTGCTACCCGGGACAGGGGCAACACCATATATTTT.

In this sample, this clonotype turned up a few times. The J gene is TRBJ2-2, the V gene TRBV7-2, with 10 bases fitting TRBD2. Germline V gene data show CDR1 as SGHTA and CDR2 as FQGNSA. CDR3 length: 15 amino acids. V trimming: 7 bases; J trimming: 8 bases; junction bases outside the gene matches: 10. The CDR3 bases are TGTGCCAGCACTAGCGGGGGAGCCGTGGGTGGGGAGCTGTTTTTT. As protein: CASTSGGAVGGELFF.